Below, one T cell receptor beta chain is given with its context. Its antigen is not identified. Assay used: immunoSEQ multiplex PCR; TCRdb lists only in-frame clones, some missing. The sample holds around 400,000 clones, approximately 83% seen once. The sample comes from a study of Ad26.COV2.S vaccination and SARS-CoV-2 variants. Overall study results and limits: Vaccine and placebo recipients had comparable breadth of non-spike TCRs.

Treatment denoted: roughly 19 received Ad26.COV2.S at low or high dose, single or two shots; several received placebo; per-sample allocation not given. At day 63 after the first vaccine or placebo injection, samples were drawn. Donation was by an adult aged 18-55 years who was in Boston. It was Wuhan-strain SARS-CoV-2 spike that the Ad26 vaccine vector expressed. The TCR sequence derives from a person aged 18-60 years who received the Ad26.COV2.S COVID-19 vaccine or a placebo. The input for sequencing was peripheral blood, taken in a trial of Ad26.COV2.S vaccine versus placebo.

Here the CDR3 reads CAWSVGVGKGLEYF. In DNA, the CDR3 is TGTGCCTGGAGTGTAGGAGTAGGGAAAGGGTTGGAGTACTTC. V gene TRBV30 combines with J gene TRBJ2-7; D is ambiguous. This CDR3 has 14 amino acids. Trimming removed 0 bases from V and 11 bases from J, with 20 bases in between. The germline V gene encodes CDR1 GTSNPN and CDR2 SVGIG (reference sequence).